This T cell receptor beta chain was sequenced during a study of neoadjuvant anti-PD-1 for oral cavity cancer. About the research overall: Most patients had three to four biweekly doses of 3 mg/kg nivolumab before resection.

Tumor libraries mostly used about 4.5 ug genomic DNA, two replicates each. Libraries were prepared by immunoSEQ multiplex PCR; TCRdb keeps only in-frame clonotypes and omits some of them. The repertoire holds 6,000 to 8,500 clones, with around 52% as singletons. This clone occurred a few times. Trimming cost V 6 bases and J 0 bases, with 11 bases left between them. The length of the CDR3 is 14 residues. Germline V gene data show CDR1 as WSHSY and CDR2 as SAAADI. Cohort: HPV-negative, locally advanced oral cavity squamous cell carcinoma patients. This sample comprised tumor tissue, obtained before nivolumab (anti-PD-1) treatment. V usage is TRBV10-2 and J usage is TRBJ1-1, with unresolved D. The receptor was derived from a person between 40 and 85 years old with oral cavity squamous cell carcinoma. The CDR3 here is CASRAIPMNTEAFF. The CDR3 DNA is TGCGCCAGCAGGGCGATTCCCATGAACACTGAAGCTTTCTTT.